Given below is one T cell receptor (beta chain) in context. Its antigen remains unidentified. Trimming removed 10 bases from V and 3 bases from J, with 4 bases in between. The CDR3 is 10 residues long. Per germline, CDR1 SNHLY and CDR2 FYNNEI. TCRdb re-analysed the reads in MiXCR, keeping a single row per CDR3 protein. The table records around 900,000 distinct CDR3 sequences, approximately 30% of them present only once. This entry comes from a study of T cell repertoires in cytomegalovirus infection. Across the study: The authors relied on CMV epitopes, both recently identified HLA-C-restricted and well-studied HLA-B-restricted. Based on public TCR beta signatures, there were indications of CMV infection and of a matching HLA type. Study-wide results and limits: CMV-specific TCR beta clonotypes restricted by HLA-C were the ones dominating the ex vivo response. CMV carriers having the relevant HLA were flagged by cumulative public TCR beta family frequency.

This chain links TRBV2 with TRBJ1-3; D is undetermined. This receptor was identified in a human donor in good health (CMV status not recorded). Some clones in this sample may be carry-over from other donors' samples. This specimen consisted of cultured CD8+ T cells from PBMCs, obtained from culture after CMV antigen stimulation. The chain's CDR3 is CATDGNTIYF. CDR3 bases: TGTGCCACAGATGGAAACACCATATATTTT.